This T cell receptor (beta chain) was sequenced during a study of Ad26.COV2.S vaccination and SARS-CoV-2 variants. Study as a whole: The donor was enrolled in the Ad26.COV2.S arm of the COV1001 trial.

This CDR3 comprises 10 residues. Germline V lookup: CDR1 SNHLY, CDR2 FYNNEI. The ends were cut back, 5 bases at V and 7 bases at J, with 6 bases in the middle. Documented treatment: roughly 18 received Ad26.COV2.S at low or high dose, single or two shots; several received placebo; per-sample allocation not given. Sampling was done on day 63 after the first vaccine or placebo injection. In Boston, the donor was an adult between 18-55 years of age. Profiled with immunoSEQ multiplex PCR; TCRdb holds only in-frame clones, not every one. The data contain a few hundred thousand clones, approximately 87% of them singletons.

The V call is TRBV2, the J call TRBJ2-7; D remains ambiguous. The material was peripheral blood, obtained in a trial of Ad26.COV2.S vaccine versus placebo. This receptor was identified in a person between 18 and 65 years old who received the Ad26.COV2.S COVID-19 vaccine or a placebo. Written as DNA, the CDR3 is TGTGCCAGCAGTCTGGGGGAGCAGTACTTC. Protein: CASSLGEQYF.